This TCR beta chain was retrieved from a study of response to subunit inactivated influenza vaccine (dated by TCRdb to 2016 to 2019). Concerning the study at large: The study used deep quantitative T cell receptor repertoire profiling to track responses to a trivalent subunit inactivated influenza vaccine. Findings and caveats that apply to the study as a whole: According to the authors, only a limited number of new T cells may be recruited by each seasonal influenza vaccination.

Receptor amplification or capture employed RT-PCR. For sequencing, an Illumina HiSeq 2500 was employed. TCRdb cleaned the public reads at Q25 with fastp, built clones with MiXCR and kept in-frame beta chains. Each record represents a unique CDR3 protein, reported with the most common genes and DNA among its rows. This sample has about 610,000 distinct CDR3 sequences in its table, and around 13% of those were observed once. The ten most abundant clones make up around 10% of the sample. This clonotype has a handful of counts. The antigen it recognizes is unknown. One base away there is no much larger clone; base qualities are not given. The origin of this receptor is a man aged 50 to 60 who received an inactivated influenza vaccine. Donor details come from another sample of the same person, matched by shared clones. The sample was PBMCs from blood, taken approximately 12 days after vaccination.

This receptor carries the CDR3 CASSHTGGLNEQFF. The DNA sequence reads TGTGCCAGCTCACATACGGGAGGTTTAAATGAGCAGTTCTTC. Recombination linked TRBV18 to TRBJ2-1; 7 central bases correspond to TRBD2. V is trimmed back by 4 bases and J by 7 bases, and the junction contains 7 bases that no gene match accounts for. There are 14 amino acids in the CDR3, from cysteine to phenylalanine inclusive. Of the read, only the CDR3 DNA is kept; its 42 bases are in frame from base 1. The germline V gene encodes CDR1 KGHSH and CDR2 LQKENI.